This TCR beta chain is drawn from a study of cytomegalovirus exposure and HLA in healthy donors (dated by TCRdb to the late 2010s). About the full investigation: According to an earlier analysis of a few hundred of the donors, about 179 million T cells yielded 90 million to 130 million unique TCR beta sequences and around 280 Gb of sequence data. A later genetic analysis used genome-wide SNP genotypes for about 60% of the roughly 700 donors, treating that subset as a discovery cohort. Among several hundred genotyped donors of the cohort, an average of approximately 200,000 unique TCR beta nucleotide sequences was sequenced per donor, of which roughly 18% were non-productive. The study used immunosequencing to profile the T cell repertoires of approximately 640 subjects and linked those repertoires to cytomegalovirus serostatus. HLA typing covered class I and class II loci at four-digit resolution. High-throughput TCR immunosequencing, statistical association of individual TCRs with disease status, and machine learning were combined to predict cytomegalovirus infection status. Of the roughly 400 genotyped donors, about 84% fell in the genetic ancestry cluster associated with self-reported Caucasian donors. Rather than drawing on any new phenotypic data, the later analysis identified candidate immune exposures from TCR beta sequences and the way those sequences occurred across donors. The number of typed donors differed by locus: about 629-640 for A, B, C, DRB1 and DQB1; 522 for DQA1; some 610 for DPA1; and some 450 for DPB1. The aim of the study was to test whether cataloging public T cell receptors could identify signatures of past pathogen exposure. Roughly 5 DR-DQ haplotypes were treated as single units for association and clustering because of strong linkage in the cohort. An earlier analysis of 587 of the donors used high-throughput TCR beta sequencing to judge whether each TCR beta V gene segment behaved as functional or pseudogenic. Approximately 310 gigabases of sequencing data and tens of millions of unique TCR sequences were included in an early release covering 500 to 750 HLA-typed donors. A separate validation cohort of 100 to 150 different subjects was used in addition to the 666-subject first cohort. All discovery cohort repertoires had been generated on a single sequencing platform. Donor age, sex, ethnicity and CMV serostatus were compiled together with the repertoire data. A later analysis re-examined previously published TCR beta repertoires from just over 650 donors and added high-resolution HLA genotyping to investigate patterns of TCR occurrence.

The cohort was made up of several hundred healthy bone marrow donors. All cohort members were sampled while nominally healthy, although unrecorded immune exposures were likely present. The donor tested CMV seropositive, placing the donor among the 310 or so seropositive members of the cohort. A peripheral blood sample was provided by each donor, and peripheral blood mononuclear cells were used for TCR beta sequencing. Genomic DNA was extracted from the blood cell samples with the Qiagen DNeasy Blood Extraction Kit. Libraries were made using the immunoSEQ multiplex PCR assay. For the multiplex PCR, a mixture combining 60 forward primers for TCR Vbeta segments and 13 reverse primers for TCR Jbeta segments was used. The CDR3 region of rearranged TCR beta genes was amplified from genomic DNA with a multiplex PCR assay. The amplified TCR beta libraries were sequenced on the Illumina HiSeq System as 87-base-pair reads. On the study's bioinformatics: A later analysis tallied roughly 76 million unique TCR beta chains across the 600 to 700 repertoires, and approximately 12 million of those chains were shared by two or more donors. Raw reads were error-corrected and collapsed into unique sequences by a nearest-neighbor algorithm in which closely related sequences were merged to remove PCR and sequencing errors. V, D and J gene segments were assigned by aligning CDR3 sequences to IMGT reference sequences. For a sequence to be retained, at least a six-nucleotide match to both a V gene segment and a J gene segment was required. A rearrangement counted as productive if the CDR3 had no stop codons and remained in frame with V and J, and every other rearrangement counted as non-productive. Following IMGT convention, CDR3 was defined as the stretch from the second conserved V-encoded cysteine up to the conserved J-encoded phenylalanine. In an earlier analysis of more than 550 of the donors, sequences lacking an unambiguous match to a single V gene segment were excluded. An earlier analysis of fewer than 750 of the donors classified V segments as functional when productive rearrangements were above 56.7% and as segregating when the standard deviation between donors was above 5%. A statistical classification framework was built for diagnosing cytomegalovirus status from the catalog of TCR beta chain sequences. In a later analysis, V and J genes were assigned by comparing TCR nucleotide sequences against IMGT/GENE-DB human TR gene sequences. In a later analysis, CDR3 sequences and most-parsimonious VDJ recombination scenarios were assigned using the TCRdist pipeline. In a later analysis, every TCR beta chain was defined by the combination of its CDR3 amino acid sequence and its V-gene family, and reads without a unique V-gene family were dropped. In a later analysis, around 600 highly shared, low-generation-probability nucleotide sequences were removed to address suspected cross-contamination and a sequencing artifact. For each public chain, a later analysis derived a clonal expansion index from normalized ranks of inferred template counts within each repertoire. Generation probabilities in a later analysis came from a VDJ recombination model fitted to out-of-frame rearrangements, and those results were checked against IGoR. Hypergeometric tests were used in a later analysis to score TCR-TCR, TCR-HLA and TCR-CMV co-occurrence, with a repertoire-size bias correction applied to the TCR pairs. In a later analysis, false discovery rates were estimated by permuting HLA or CMV assignments 20 times. In a later analysis, co-occurring TCRs were grouped with DBSCAN, and TCRdist sequence similarity was added when clustering was performed within HLA-allele-positive subsets. For co-occurrence clustering, repertoires with fewer than 30,000 or more than 120,000 public chains were excluded, along with five repertoires with anomalous nucleotide sharing. Not all clones reach the TCRdb copy of this immuneACCESS table, which keeps in-frame sequences only. Checked studies attribute under half of the gap to unresolved V genes and leave the rest unexplained. For V, J and clone size, that table is used; D and trimming come from the DNA. This sample's table lists about 120,000 clones. Approximately 1.6% of the sample belongs to the ten largest clones.

Regarding this clone: Which antigen it targets is not known.

Study-level results and caveats: In vitro tests confirmed that a few of the cytomegalovirus-associated TCR beta chains recognize cytomegalovirus antigens. The study listed 170 or so TCR beta chains as associated with cytomegalovirus. In a later analysis, most CMV-associated TCR beta chains were found to appear HLA-restricted, with HLA associations seemingly driven largely by CMV exposure. In a later genetic analysis, a missense DCLRE1C variant was associated with V-gene and J-gene trimming of TCR beta chains, and the association was replicated in an independent cohort. While some public TCRs were present in many individuals, most TCR sequences turned up only very rarely across donors. It was suggested by the authors that the approach could potentially be generalized to other disease states and immunological phenotypes. In a later genetic analysis, fewer N-insertions in productive TCRs were reported among donors in an Asian-associated ancestry cluster than the roughly 670-donor mean. Some IMGT-functional V segments, including TRBV6-2 and TRBV6-3, could not be distinguished by the 87-base-pair reads and were therefore excluded. Because some donors lacked HLA typing at each locus, the association tests relied only on the typed subset. CMV serostatus was the only immune exposure information available for the cohort. A cluster of highly shared sequence variants was judged likely to represent a technical artifact of the sequencing pipeline. The earlier analysis of 587 of the donors excluded seventeen rarely observed V segments, including chromosome 9 orphons, because counts were too low. Only TCR beta chains were sequenced in this cohort, and the absence of alpha or paired-chain data limited detectable features. According to a later analysis, TCR association rates differed among HLA loci, with DRB1 alleles showing the most associated TCRs and HLA-C alleles showing the fewest. When HLA alleles, especially DR and DQ, strongly co-occurred, attributing TCR associations to individual alleles was difficult. Roughly uniform sequencing depth across donors was assumed in presence/absence analyses, although this assumption may not hold. Linkage disequilibrium might explain the correlated functional status among segregating V segments, but an unknown experimental factor could not be ruled out. The classifier was reported to diagnose cytomegalovirus status with high specificity and sensitivity in both the original and validation cohorts. Broadly in line with IMGT annotations, most TCR beta V segments showed up in productive rearrangements about 87% or about 30% of the time in an earlier analysis of around 600 of the donors. In a later analysis, HLA-associated TCR beta chains showed more clonal expansion and lower generation probabilities than non-associated chains that were equally common. In a later analysis, several top co-occurrence clusters were reported to appear linked to parvovirus B19, influenza, CMV and Epstein-Barr virus. A further reported finding was that TCR beta sequences accurately predicted the HLA-A and HLA-B alleles for most subjects in the first cohort. Specific HLA alleles were associated with some 15,000 TCR beta sequences at a false discovery rate of 0.05 in a later analysis.

V was cut back by 5 bases and J by 8 bases, leaving a gap of 15 bases between them. Via the germline V gene, CDR1 is LGHNT and CDR2 FRNRAP. The CDR3 starts with the cysteine, ends with the phenylalanine, and has 13 residues. The kept DNA is CDR3 alone, 39 bases in frame from the first base. The receptor was derived from a woman aged 40 to 55 in good health and CMV-seropositive. The chain is assembled from TRBV12-5 and TRBJ1-2; perhaps TRBD1 is the D gene, with 5 bases matching. Sequencing input: PBMCs. Here the CDR3 is given as CASGLWQKGGYTF. The bases are TGTGCTAGTGGTCTTTGGCAGAAGGGGGGCTACACCTTC.